These T cell receptor beta chains were read from a single sample in a study of blood T cell repertoires in COVID-19. TCRdb's table, derived via immunoSEQ multiplex PCR, lists solely in-frame clones and lacks some. The sample shows about 50,000 clones, 80% to 90% of them seen only once. Sequenced sample: peripheral blood. The receptors were sampled from a woman of 80 years or more with COVID-19, enrolled during active disease. CDR3s include the opening cysteine and the closing phenylalanine or tryptophan. The D gene is left open where the match is weak. A clone size is listed for some rows: how often the clone was seen (once, few, many), or a class if it is expanded.

v_call	clone_size	d_call	j_call	cdr3_aa	cdr3_nt
TRBV28	.	.	TRBJ2-5	CASSLPGSLETQYF	TGTGCCAGCAGTTTACCCGGGAGTCTGGAGACCCAGTACTTC
TRBV9	.	.	TRBJ1-4	CASSVVPGATNEKLFF	TGTGCCAGCAGCGTAGTCCCAGGGGCAACTAATGAAAAACTGTTTTTT
TRBV19	.	TRBD2	TRBJ2-3	CASSMLPAGAQYF	TGTGCCAGTAGTATGCTACCAGCGGGAGCGCAGTATTTT
TRBV2	few	TRBD1	TRBJ1-1	CASAGTVNTEAFF	TGTGCCAGCGCCGGGACAGTGAACACTGAAGCTTTCTTT
TRBV5-6	.	TRBD2	TRBJ2-5	CASSLLTSGGARETQYF	TGTGCCAGCAGCTTGCTGACTAGCGGGGGGGCCAGAGAGACCCAGTACTTC
TRBV5-6	.	.	TRBJ2-7	CASSFQGGYEQYF	TGTGCCAGCAGCTTCCAGGGGGGCTACGAGCAGTACTTC
TRBV14	.	TRBD2	TRBJ2-3	CASSPGLGGTDTQYF	TGTGCCAGCAGCCCAGGACTAGGGGGCACAGATACGCAGTATTTT
TRBV12-3/TRBV12-4	.	TRBD1	TRBJ1-1	CASSVGQDKAFF	TGTGCCAGCAGTGTTGGACAGGATAAAGCTTTCTTT
TRBV7-2	.	.	TRBJ1-3	CASSLYSGNTIYF	TGTGCCAGCAGCCTTTACTCTGGAAACACCATATATTTT
TRBV19	.	.	TRBJ2-3	CASKGYTDTQYF	TGTGCCAGTAAGGGGTACACAGATACGCAGTATTTT
TRBV9	.	TRBD1	TRBJ2-7	CASSRDRDSYEQYF	TGTGCCAGCAGTCGGGACAGGGACTCCTACGAGCAGTACTTC
TRBV5-1	.	.	TRBJ1-6	CASSRYPGGASSPLHF	TGCGCCAGCAGCCGCTATCCCGGGGGGGCATCCTCACCCCTCCACTTT
TRBV3-1/TRBV3-2	.	.	TRBJ1-2	CASSLRGLVWGYTF	TGTGCCAGCAGCCTCAGAGGGCTGGTGTGGGGCTACACCTTC
TRBV24-1	.	.	TRBJ2-2	CATSDPHRSTGELFF	TGTGCCACCAGTGATCCGCACAGAAGCACCGGGGAGCTGTTTTTT
TRBV3-1/TRBV3-2	few	TRBD2	TRBJ2-7	CASGLALDSYEQYF	TGTGCCAGCGGACTAGCGCTAGACTCCTACGAGCAGTACTTC
TRBV9	.	.	TRBJ2-2	CASSVARDTSNTGELFF	TGTGCCAGCAGCGTAGCTAGGGACACCTCTAACACCGGGGAGCTGTTTTTT
TRBV10-1	few	TRBD1	TRBJ2-5	CASSDTLTGEEETQYF	TGCGCCAGCAGTGACACCTTAACAGGGGAAGAAGAGACCCAGTACTTC
TRBV19	.	TRBD1	TRBJ1-4	CARGTGGQNEKLFF	TGTGCCAGGGGAACAGGGGGCCAAAATGAAAAACTGTTTTTT
TRBV7-9	once	TRBD1	TRBJ1-5	CASSHSPLGQASNQPQHF	TGTGCCAGCAGCCATAGCCCTCTCGGACAGGCGAGTAATCAGCCCCAGCATTTT
TRBV10-2	.	.	TRBJ1-3	CASSRGGDGNTIYF	TGCGCCAGCAGCAGGGGTGGGGATGGAAACACCATATATTTT
TRBV5-1	.	TRBD1	TRBJ2-3	CASSLSGTGGDTQYF	TGCGCCAGCAGCCTCTCCGGGACAGGAGGAGATACGCAGTATTTT
TRBV7-9	.	TRBD2	TRBJ2-1	CASSSSGLAGLEQFF	TGTGCCAGCAGCTCCTCGGGACTAGCGGGCTTAGAGCAGTTCTTC
TRBV7-7	.	TRBD2	TRBJ2-5	CASSSGGTSSETQYF	TGTGCTAGCAGCTCGGGCGGGACTAGCAGCGAGACCCAGTACTTC
TRBV6-5	.	TRBD2	TRBJ2-6	CASTREGSGANVLTF	TGTGCCAGCACTAGGGAGGGTTCTGGGGCCAACGTCCTGACTTTC
TRBV27	.	TRBD2	TRBJ2-7	CASRQTRVSGAEQYF	TGTGCCAGCAGACAAACCAGGGTCAGCGGGGCCGAGCAGTACTTC
TRBV5-1	.	TRBD1	TRBJ2-7	CASRPTGSSVSYEQYF	TGCGCCAGCAGACCGACAGGGTCTAGTGTTTCCTACGAGCAGTACTTC